This T cell receptor (beta chain) was observed in a study of patients and donors after allogeneic stem cell transplantation. The CDR3 totals 15 residues. V dropped 0 bases and J dropped 4 bases, with 12 bases sitting between them. Germline V gene data show CDR1 as MGHRA and CDR2 as YSYEKL. Each CDR3 protein gets one entry after TCRdb re-called the RT-PCR reads with MiXCR. The profile shows roughly 30,000 distinct CDR3 sequences, over 6.5% of them singletons. This clonotype was seen more than once but under ten times. Sequenced: blood, either unsorted or a sorted T cell fraction (not recorded which). The chain couples TRBV4-1 to TRBJ2-5; D is ambiguous. This TCR came from a human donor who was either an allogeneic HSCT recipient or a stem cell or donor lymphocyte infusion donor (not recorded which). It is not recorded whose cells these are; they may come from a transplant donor. The CDR3 DNA reads as TGCGCCAGCAGCCAAGAGGAGAACAGACGAGAGACCCAGTACTTC. Its translation is CASSQEENRRETQYF.